These T cell receptor beta chains were read from a single sample in a study of Ad26.COV2.S vaccination and SARS-CoV-2 variants. Generated by immunoSEQ multiplex PCR, the TCRdb table keeps only in-frame clones and is missing some. The sample lists 450,000 to 550,000 clones, 89% occurring once. The starting material was peripheral blood, obtained in a trial of Ad26.COV2.S vaccine versus placebo. The receptors come from a person between 18 and 59 years old who received the Ad26.COV2.S COVID-19 vaccine or a placebo. Both conserved end residues are part of each CDR3. Each record gives: J gene, clone size, V gene, D gene, CDR3 DNA, CDR3 protein. D genes are given only for firm matches. Clone size is not always given. Where it is, it says once, few, many or a class for expanded clones.

>TRBJ1-1|-|TRBV7-9|-
TGTGCCAGCAGCTTAACCCGGTCGGGTGAAGCTTTCTTT
CASSLTRSGEAFF
>TRBJ2-7|-|TRBV18|TRBD2
TGTGCCAGCTCTCTAGCGGGTTACGAGCAGTACTTC
CASSLAGYEQYF
>TRBJ1-2|-|TRBV4-1|-
TGCGCCACCAGCCCCGGCTTGTCTAACTATGGCTACACCTTC
CATSPGLSNYGYTF
>TRBJ2-4|-|TRBV19|-
TGTGCCAGCCAATTAAGTAGTAACGGGGATACCAAAAACATTCAGTACTTC
CASQLSSNGDTKNIQYF
>TRBJ2-7|once|TRBV11-2|TRBD1
TGTGCCAGCAGCTCGGACAGGGGGCGCGAGCAGTACTTC
CASSSDRGREQYF
>TRBJ2-3|-|TRBV6-5|-
TGTGCCAGCAGATGGGGGGGCAACACAGATACGCAGTATTTT
CASRWGGNTDTQYF
>TRBJ1-6|-|TRBV6-5|TRBD1
TGTGCCAGCAGCCCGTGGGACAGGGATAATTCACCCCTCCACTTT
CASSPWDRDNSPLHF
>TRBJ1-5|-|TRBV6-1|TRBD1
TGTGCCAGCAGTGAAACAGGGGTTGATCAGCCCCAGCATTTT
CASSETGVDQPQHF
>TRBJ1-5|once|TRBV30|-
TGTGCCTGGAGTCCAGGGAGGAACAATCAGCCCCAGCATTTT
CAWSPGRNNQPQHF
>TRBJ1-4|-|TRBV19|-
TGTGCCAGTTTAGGCGGAGGCGTCAATGAAAAACTGTTTTTT
CASLGGGVNEKLFF
>TRBJ2-6|-|TRBV7-9|TRBD1
TGTGCCAGCAGCCAGATGGGACAGGGGGCGTCTGGGGCCAACGTCCTGACTTTC
CASSQMGQGASGANVLTF
>TRBJ2-2|-|TRBV29-1|-
TGCAGCGTTCTCTCCGGGGAGCTGTTTTTT
CSVLSGELFF
>TRBJ2-7|-|TRBV6-2/TRBV6-3|TRBD1
TGTGCCAGCAGTTACGGGGACAGGGGCAGGGACGAGCAGTACTTC
CASSYGDRGRDEQYF
>TRBJ1-2|-|TRBV14|-
TGTGCCAGCAGCCAAAGTGGGGGTGGCTACACCTTC
CASSQSGGGYTF
>TRBJ2-5|-|TRBV25-1|-
TGTGCCAGCCAAAGCAGGAGAGAGACCCAGTACTTC
CASQSRRETQYF
>TRBJ1-2|-|TRBV6-5|-
TGTGCCAGCACCGGGCAGACCAACTATGGCTACACCTTC
CASTGQTNYGYTF
>TRBJ2-1|-|TRBV10-1|TRBD1
TGCGCCAGCAGTGAGTGGACAGGGGGCAGGATAGATGAGCAGTTCTTC
CASSEWTGGRIDEQFF